This T cell receptor (beta chain) was profiled in a study of OX40 agonist ivuxolimab in advanced cancers. Background on the study: Patients received intravenous ivuxolimab every 2 weeks at 0.01 to 10 mg/kg. Dose-escalation subjects each had hepatocellular carcinoma, melanoma, renal cell or head and neck cancer. Antecedent anti-PD-1, anti-PD-L1 or anti-CTLA-4 therapy was permissible, with under 50% having received some. General study results and limits: Averaging showed that CD8+ T cells had more expanded clones than CD4+ did.

Trimming cost V 2 bases and J 3 bases, with 15 bases left between them. Germline values: CDR1 SGHRS, CDR2 YFSETQ. This CDR3 region has 16 residues. The table came from immunoSEQ multiplex PCR; TCRdb's copy has only in-frame clones and leaves some out. The top ten hold under 0.85% of the sample, which has about 110,000 clones, roughly 90% seen once. Turning to this clone: Its antigen remains unidentified.

Sequencing used CD4+ or CD8+ T cells sorted from blood, obtained in a trial of the OX40 agonist ivuxolimab. The sequence came from an adult with an advanced solid tumor such as melanoma, head and neck, liver or kidney cancer. The chain uses TRBV5-1 and TRBJ2-1; D not resolved. This CDR3 is CASSLRPAEVYNEQFF. Here the CDR3 DNA reads TGCGCCAGCAGCTTACGACCCGCCGAGGTCTACAATGAGCAGTTCTTC.